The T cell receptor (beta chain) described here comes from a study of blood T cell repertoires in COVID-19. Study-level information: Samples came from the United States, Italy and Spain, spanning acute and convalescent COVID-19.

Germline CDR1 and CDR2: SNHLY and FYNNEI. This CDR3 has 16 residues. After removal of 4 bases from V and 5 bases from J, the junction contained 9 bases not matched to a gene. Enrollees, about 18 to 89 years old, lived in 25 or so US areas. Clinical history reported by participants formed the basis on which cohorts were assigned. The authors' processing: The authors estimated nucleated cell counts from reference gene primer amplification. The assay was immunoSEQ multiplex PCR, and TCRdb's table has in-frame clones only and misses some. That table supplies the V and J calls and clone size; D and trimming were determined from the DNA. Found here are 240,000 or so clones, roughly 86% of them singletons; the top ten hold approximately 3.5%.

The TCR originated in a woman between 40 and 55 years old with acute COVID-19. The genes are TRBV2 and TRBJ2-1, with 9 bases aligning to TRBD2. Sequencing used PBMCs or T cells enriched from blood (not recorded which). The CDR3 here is CASSGSRTSDNNEQFF. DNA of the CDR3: TGTGCCAGCAGTGGAAGTCGGACTAGCGATAACAATGAGCAGTTCTTC. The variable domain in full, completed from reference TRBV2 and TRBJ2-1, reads EPEVTQTPSHQVTQMGQEVILRCVPISNHLYFYWYRQILGQKVEFLVSFYNNEISEKSEIFDDQFSVERPDGSNFTLKIRSTKLEDSAMYFCASSGSRTSDNNEQFFGPGTRLTVL.